A single sample gave rise to the 27 T cell receptor beta chains below, sequenced in a study of blood T cell repertoires in COVID-19. Sequencing was performed with immunoSEQ multiplex PCR; in TCRdb, only in-frame clones are kept and a portion is missing. The sample has 270,000 or so clones; around 89% are singletons. Sequenced input: peripheral blood. These receptor sequences come from a woman aged 60 to 75 with COVID-19, enrolled during active disease.

The chain couples TRBV4-3 to TRBJ2-1; the D gene is possibly TRBD1 (6 bases). V lost 0 bases and J 12 bases, leaving 18 bases between the germline ends. CDR3 size: 15 residues. Per germline, CDR1 LGHNA and CDR2 YSLEER. In DNA form, the CDR3 reads TGCGCCAGCAGCCAAGATCGTACAGGGCAAAAGGGGCAGTTCTTC. Residues: CASSQDRTGQKGQFF.

This rearrangement joins TRBV30 to TRBJ2-7; TRBD1 aligns across 7 bases. The germline gives CDR1 GTSNPN, CDR2 SVGIG (reference sequence). The CDR3 sequence is 13 residues long. V trimming: 5 bases; J trimming: 1 base; junction bases outside the gene matches: 5. This CDR3 is CAWLGTASYEQYF. DNA of the CDR3: TGTGCCTGGCTCGGGACAGCATCCTACGAGCAGTACTTC.

The V gene is TRBV5-1, the J gene TRBJ2-3; TRBD2 might be the D (6 bases). CDR1 and CDR2 (germline): SGHRS, YFSETQ. The length of the CDR3 is 13 residues. V was cut by 5 bases and J by 6 bases, with 13 bases left in between. The CDR3 DNA reads as TGCGCCAGCAGGAGGGACTCTCAGGATACGCAGTATTTT. Its protein product is CASRRDSQDTQYF.

V usage is TRBV7-2 and J usage is TRBJ1-2; no definite D call. The CDR3 extends over 14 amino acids. The V gene's germline CDR1 is SGHTA and CDR2 FQGNSA. V was shortened by 1 base and J by 4 bases, with 10 bases between the two germline ends. The DNA for the CDR3 is TGTGCCAGCAGCTTAGTCGGGGTCGTCTATGGCTACACCTTC. It encodes CASSLVGVVYGYTF.

V is TRBV20-1 and J is TRBJ2-1; TRBD2 aligns across 9 bases. The CDR3 is made up of 16 amino acids. With 3 bases clipped from V and 5 bases from J, the junction kept 11 bases outside the gene matches. Germline CDR1 and CDR2: DFQATT and SNEGSKA (reference sequence). CDR3 amino acids: CSASFKRGGADNEQFF. In DNA, the CDR3 is TGCAGTGCTAGTTTCAAACGCGGGGGGGCCGACAATGAGCAGTTCTTC.

The chain recombines TRBV7-2 with TRBJ1-1, with a weak D call TRBD1 (5 bases). The CDR3 length is 15 residues. Between the trimmed V and J ends, which lost 2 bases and 0 bases, there was a span of 10 bases. Germline CDR1 is SGHTA and CDR2 is FQGNSA. This CDR3 is CASSLNLGVNTEAFF. CDR3 in DNA: TGTGCCAGCAGCTTAAACTTAGGGGTGAACACTGAAGCTTTCTTT.

The chain employs TRBV11-2 and TRBJ2-7, with 14 bases identical to TRBD2. V was pared by 6 bases and J by 4 bases, with 5 bases of the junction left unmatched. The CDR3 is made up of 15 amino acids. The germline V gene has CDR1 SGHAT and CDR2 FQNNGV. The CDR3 bases are TGTGCCAGCAGTTACGGACTAGCGGGGGGATACGAGCAGTACTTC. Translation: CASSYGLAGGYEQYF.

The chain links TRBV5-4 to TRBJ2-3, with TRBD1 matching over 8 bases. J lost 3 bases, V lost 1 base, and 4 bases had no gene match. Germline V gene lookup returns CDR1 SGHNT and CDR2 YYREEE (reference sequence). This CDR3 region has 15 residues. The CDR3 loop is CASSLQGARTDTQYF. The CDR3 DNA reads TGTGCCAGCAGCTTGCAGGGGGCTCGGACAGATACGCAGTATTTT.

This clone has only one observation. At one end the junction does not follow the germline gene, possibly because of a read error. This chain links TRBV7-7 with TRBJ2-3; 9 bases are a match to TRBD2. The CDR3 length is 15 residues. The germline V gene has CDR1 SSHAT and CDR2 FNYEAQ (reference sequence). CDR3 sequence reads: CASSLGTSRGNTQYF. The CDR3 DNA follows: TGTGCTAGCAGCCTCGGGACTAGCAGGGGTAATACGCAGTATTTT.

This chain uses TRBV15 with TRBJ2-1; 11 bases are shared with TRBD2. V trimming: 0 bases; J trimming: 4 bases; junction bases outside the gene matches: 5. This CDR3 comprises 17 residues. The germline CDR1 and CDR2 sequences are LNHNV and YYDKDF (reference sequence). CDR3: CATSRDLLAGGYNEQFF. DNA for the CDR3: TGTGCCACCAGCAGAGATCTCCTAGCGGGGGGTTACAATGAGCAGTTCTTC.

The genes are TRBV27 and TRBJ2-7; 9 bases are shared with TRBD1. The CDR3 loop spans 14 amino acids. The J segment lost 5 bases and the V segment lost 3 bases, leaving 5 bases of the junction unmatched. In germline, CDR1 is MNHEY, CDR2 SMNVEV (reference sequence). CDR3 loop: CASSFGTGSNEQYF. The CDR3 nucleotides read TGTGCCAGCAGTTTCGGGACAGGGTCTAACGAGCAGTACTTC.

V gene TRBV9 combines with J gene TRBJ1-3; TRBD1 aligns across 7 bases. The germline CDR1 and CDR2 sequences are SGDLS and YYNGEE. With 3 bases clipped from V and 4 bases from J, the junction kept 4 bases outside the gene matches. The CDR3 spans 14 residues. In DNA form, the CDR3 reads TGTGCCAGCAGCGCGACAGGGAAAGGAAACACCATATATTTT. Translation gives CASSATGKGNTIYF.

This chain links TRBV6-1 with TRBJ2-1; the D gene is possibly TRBD1 (5 bases). Trimming took off 3 bases at V and 10 bases at J, with 22 bases between the two ends. Germline V lookup: CDR1 MNHNS, CDR2 SASEGT. CDR3 length: 16 amino acids. Written as DNA, the CDR3 is TGTGCCAGCAGTGACCCCCGAGTCCAGGGCCACCGGGAGCAGTTCTTC. Protein sequence: CASSDPRVQGHREQFF.

The chain links TRBV3-1 (or the pseudogene TRBV3-2) to TRBJ2-4; D possibly corresponds to TRBD1 (5 bases). Germline V gene data show CDR1 as LGHDT and CDR2 as YNNKEL (reference sequence). The CDR3 runs 15 residues. Trimming took off 4 bases at V and 5 bases at J, with 15 bases between the two ends. The CDR3 DNA reads TGTGCCAGCAGCCTTACGGACACAGGCCAAAACATTCAGTACTTC. Protein product: CASSLTDTGQNIQYF.

The gene calls are TRBV5-1 and TRBJ1-1; 8 bases fit TRBD1. V gave up 3 bases and J gave up 3 bases; unmatched junction bases: 13. CDR3 length: 17 residues. Germline V gives CDR1 SGHRS, CDR2 YFSETQ. The CDR3 sequence is CASSSRDRTFRYTEAFF. In nucleotides, the CDR3 is TGCGCCAGCAGCTCCAGGGACAGGACTTTTAGGTACACTGAAGCTTTCTTT.

J is TRBJ1-1 and V is TRBV9, with D possibly TRBD1 on 6 matching bases. The V gene lost 0 bases and the J gene lost 1 base, with 16 bases spanning the gap. In germline, CDR1 is SGDLS, CDR2 YYNGEE. The CDR3 consists of 17 residues. The CDR3 protein is CASSVASAGARNTEAFF. As DNA, the CDR3 is TGTGCCAGCAGCGTAGCTTCGGCGGGGGCGAGGAACACTGAAGCTTTCTTT.

The chain carries TRBV10-3 and TRBJ1-1; TRBD1 is a possible D gene (5 bases). Germline loops: CDR1 ENHRY, CDR2 SYGVKD. V was shortened by 5 bases and J by 0 bases, with 16 bases between the two germline ends. The CDR3 has 16 amino acids. CDR3 sequence: CAISKPAGKLNTEAFF. The CDR3 DNA is TGTGCCATCAGTAAGCCGGCAGGGAAACTGAACACTGAAGCTTTCTTT.

The V and J genes are TRBV18 and TRBJ1-2; tentative D call: TRBD1 (5 bases). This CDR3 is built from 17 residues. Germline V gives CDR1 KGHSH, CDR2 LQKENI. Between the trimmed V and J ends, which lost 5 bases and 3 bases, there was a span of 22 bases. The CDR3 sequence: CASSSISGSSQYYGYTF. DNA of the CDR3: TGTGCCAGCTCATCCATTTCAGGGTCCAGCCAGTACTATGGCTACACCTTC.

The count of this clone is one. V usage is TRBV5-1 and J usage is TRBJ1-1; TRBD1 agrees at 8 bases. This CDR3 contains 13 residues. V lost 2 bases, J lost 6 bases, and 3 bases stayed unmatched. Germline CDR1 is SGHRS and CDR2 is YFSETQ. CDR3 nucleotide sequence: TGCGCCAGCAGCTTCCAGGGGGCCCCTGAAGCTTTCTTT. Amino acids: CASSFQGAPEAFF.

This rearrangement joins TRBV30 to TRBJ1-2; TRBD1 aligns across 10 bases. CDR1 GTSNPN and CDR2 SVGIG come from the germline V gene (reference sequence). The CDR3 sequence is 14 residues long. Trimming at V came to 5 bases and at J to 3 bases, leaving 6 bases not matched to a gene. The CDR3 reads CAWSPGQGYYGYTF. DNA for the CDR3: TGTGCCTGGTCGCCGGGACAGGGGTACTATGGCTACACCTTC.

This clone was observed a few times. The chain combines TRBV5-6 with TRBJ1-2, with 8 bases matching TRBD1. Losses at the gene ends were 2 bases for V and 5 bases for J; bases not matched to a gene: 5. CDR1 is SGHDT, CDR2 YYEEEE, per germline. The CDR3 sequence is 14 residues long. The CDR3 region is CASSLSGGGYGYTF. The CDR3 nucleotides are TGTGCCAGCAGCTTATCAGGGGGCGGATATGGCTACACCTTC.

The rearrangement uses TRBV5-4 and TRBJ2-5; 8 bases agree with TRBD2. Germline assignment: CDR1 SGHNT and CDR2 YYREEE (reference sequence). The V and J ends lost 0 bases and 1 base, in that order; junction bases with no gene match: 5. This CDR3 has 16 amino acids. Written as DNA, the CDR3 is TGTGCCAGCAGCTTGGGGAGGGCGGGAGGCCAAGAGACCCAGTACTTC. Translated: CASSLGRAGGQETQYF.

J is TRBJ1-4 and V is TRBV9; D is perhaps TRBD1 (5 bases). Germline lookup yields CDR1 SGDLS and CDR2 YYNGEE. CDR3 length equals 15 residues. Trimming left V 6 bases short and J 6 bases short, with 18 bases between. The CDR3 reads CASTKGGEVDEKLFF. The CDR3 DNA follows: TGTGCCAGCACTAAAGGAGGGGAGGTTGATGAAAAACTGTTTTTT.

In the case of this clone: One end of the junction fails to match germline, which may point to a read error. The chain combines TRBV3-1 (or the pseudogene TRBV3-2) with TRBJ2-7; D gene unclear. Looked up from germline, CDR1 is LGHDT and CDR2 is YNNKEL (reference sequence). CDR3 length: 13 amino acids. As DNA, the CDR3 is TGTGCCAGCAGCCAAGGGGCAGCCTATGAGCAGTACTTC. Residues: CASSQGAAYEQYF.

This clone has just one count. V gene TRBV15 combines with J gene TRBJ1-1; D is undetermined. Germline-derived CDR1 and CDR2 are LNHNV and YYDKDF (reference sequence). Deletions cut 3 bases from V and 4 bases from J, with 6 bases between. The CDR3 runs to 12 residues. CDR3 sequence reads: CATSRAGTEAFF. In nucleotides, the CDR3 is TGTGCCACCAGCAGGGCGGGCACTGAAGCTTTCTTT. Together with reference TRBV15 and TRBJ1-1, the CDR3 gives the full variable domain: DAMVIQNPRYQVTQFGKPVTLSCSQTLNHNVMYWYQQKSSQAPKLLFHYYDKDFNNEADTPDNFQSRRPNTSFCFLDIRSPGLGDTAMYLCATSRAGTEAFFGQGTRLTVV.

CDR3 in DNA: TGTGCCTGGAGTGATTTAGGACAGGGTAACTATGGCTACACCTTC. Translation gives CAWSDLGQGNYGYTF. The chain carries TRBV30 and TRBJ1-2, with 8 bases fitting TRBD1. Losses at the gene ends were 1 base for V and 1 base for J; bases not matched to a gene: 5. There are 15 residues in the CDR3. Germline CDR1 is GTSNPN and CDR2 is SVGIG (reference sequence).

The CDR3 coding sequence is TGTGCCCTTCGTCTAGGACAGGGGAACACTGAAGCTTTCTTT. This codes for CALRLGQGNTEAFF. The genes are TRBV24-1 and TRBJ1-1, with 8 bases that match TRBD1. Per germline, CDR1 KGHDR and CDR2 SFDVKD. The V segment lost 12 bases and the J segment 1 base; nucleotides outside the gene matches: 9. CDR3 length: 14 amino acids.